Listed here are 23 T cell receptor beta chains from one sample, sequenced in a study of OX40 agonist ivuxolimab in advanced cancers. TCRdb's table, derived via immunoSEQ multiplex PCR, lists solely in-frame clones and lacks some. The sample shows about 80,000 clones, around 85% of them seen only once. The specimen comprised CD4+ or CD8+ T cells sorted from blood, sampled in a trial of the OX40 agonist ivuxolimab. These receptor sequences come from an adult with an advanced solid tumor such as melanoma, head and neck, liver or kidney cancer.

The V and J genes are TRBV5-1 and TRBJ2-1; D may be TRBD1 (5 bases). Trimming cost V 4 bases and J 5 bases, with 13 bases left between them. There are 14 residues in the CDR3. Germline V CDR1 and CDR2: SGHRS, YFSETQ. CDR3 nucleotides: TGCGCCAGCAGCAGGCAGGGTGACCACAATGAGCAGTTCTTC. Protein sequence: CASSRQGDHNEQFF.

The chain combines TRBV11-2 with TRBJ1-1, with 9 bases aligning to TRBD1. J was trimmed by 4 bases and V by 5 bases; bases with no gene match: 5. Germline assignment: CDR1 SGHAT and CDR2 FQNNGV. The length of the CDR3 is 14 residues. Here the CDR3 reads CASSVDRGGTEAFF. CDR3 bases: TGTGCCAGCAGCGTTGACAGGGGGGGCACTGAAGCTTTCTTT. The variable domain in full, completed from reference TRBV11-2 and TRBJ1-1, reads EAGVAQSPRYKIIEKRQSVAFWCNPISGHATLYWYQQILGQGPKLLIQFQNNGVVDDSQLPKDRFSAERLKGVDSTLKIQPAKLEDSAVYLCASSVDRGGTEAFFGQGTRLTVV.

This clone was seen a single time. The V and J genes are TRBV30 and TRBJ1-5; perhaps TRBD1 as D (6 bases). This CDR3 is 13 amino acids long. The V end lost 3 bases, the J end lost 5 bases, and 11 bases lay between the germline ends. CDR1 and CDR2 from the germline V gene are GTSNPN and SVGIG (reference sequence). The DNA of the CDR3 is TGTGCCTGGAGCGTGGCAGGGGATCAGCCCCAGCATTTT. Amino acids: CAWSVAGDQPQHF.

The chain employs TRBV7-9 and TRBJ1-2, with D unresolved. The V gene's germline CDR1 is SEHNR and CDR2 FQNEAQ (reference sequence). Trimming took off 1 base at V and 1 base at J, with 4 bases between the two ends. The CDR3 length is 13 residues. CDR3 residues: CASSLGVNYGYTF. The CDR3 nucleotides read TGTGCCAGCAGCTTAGGTGTTAACTATGGCTACACCTTC.

The V call is TRBV11-2, the J call TRBJ1-2, with D possibly TRBD1 on 5 matching bases. Germline V gene data show CDR1 as SGHAT and CDR2 as FQNNGV. V was shortened by 4 bases and J by 6 bases, with 21 bases between the two germline ends. The length of the CDR3 is 16 residues. This chain's CDR3 is CASSSLKGGRGHGYTF. The CDR3 region has the DNA TGTGCCAGCAGCTCCCTCAAAGGAGGGAGGGGACATGGCTACACCTTC.

This sequence joins TRBV10-3 and TRBJ2-3; 10 bases align to TRBD1. The ends lost 8 bases at V and 4 bases at J; junction bases unmatched: 18. The length of the CDR3 is 18 residues. Germline V lookup: CDR1 ENHRY, CDR2 SYGVKD. In DNA, the CDR3 is TGTGCCATCGGAGGAAGGTGGTTGACAGGGGGCGCAGCAGATACGCAGTATTTT. Translation gives CAIGGRWLTGGAADTQYF.

This chain connects TRBV6-5 to TRBJ1-2; no reliable D call. The CDR3 covers 15 residues. Trimming took 8 bases from V and 6 from J, leaving 22 bases between them. Germline loops: CDR1 MNHEY, CDR2 SVGAGI. The CDR3 reads CASADSGGFDNGYTF. In DNA form, the CDR3 reads TGTGCCAGCGCGGATTCAGGAGGATTCGATAATGGCTACACCTTC.

The chain joins TRBV7-6 to TRBJ2-7, with D tentatively TRBD2 (5 bases). The V gene lost 3 bases and the J gene lost 7 bases, with 7 bases spanning the gap. CDR1 is SGHVS, CDR2 FNYEAQ, per germline. This CDR3 contains 11 residues. The CDR3 reads CASSLSGEQYF. In DNA form, the CDR3 reads TGTGCCAGCAGCTTGTCGGGGGAGCAGTACTTC.

This rearrangement joins TRBV7-5 to TRBJ2-3. TRBV7-5 is a known pseudogene. CDR3 size: 16 residues. Written as DNA, the CDR3 is TGTGTCAGAAGCCATCCCCGAGGGCAGGGAACAGATACGCAGTATTTT. It codes for CVRSHPRGQGTDTQYF.

V is TRBV5-8 and J is TRBJ1-1; D is unresolved. The V end lost 0 bases, the J end lost 1 base, and 4 bases lay between the germline ends. The germline gives CDR1 SGHTS, CDR2 YDEGEE. This CDR3 comprises 13 residues. Written as DNA, the CDR3 is TGTGCCAGCAGCTTGGAAAAGAACACTGAAGCTTTCTTT. As protein: CASSLEKNTEAFF.

The V gene is TRBV6-1, the J gene TRBJ1-5; no reliable D call. V gave up 8 bases and J gave up 7 bases, with 21 bases separating them. From germline, CDR1 is MNHNS and CDR2 SASEGT. The CDR3 loop spans 15 amino acids. CDR3 residues: CASEFQHGRVQPQHF. The CDR3, as DNA: TGTGCCAGCGAATTCCAACACGGGAGGGTACAGCCCCAGCATTTT.

This chain uses TRBV11-2 with TRBJ2-1; D unclear. CDR1 is SGHAT, CDR2 FQNNGV, per germline. The CDR3 consists of 16 residues. Deletions cut 4 bases from V and 3 bases from J, with 16 bases between. The CDR3 loop is CASSYNPALIYNEQFF. The CDR3 DNA reads TGTGCCAGCAGCTACAACCCCGCCCTGATCTACAATGAGCAGTTCTTC.

This chain uses TRBV7-9 with TRBJ1-1, with a tentative D call TRBD1 (6 bases). Germline CDR1 is SEHNR and CDR2 is FQNEAQ (reference sequence). The CDR3 is 17 amino acids. Between the trimmed V and J ends, which lost 5 bases and 2 bases, there was a span of 21 bases. The CDR3 DNA follows: TGTGCCAGCAGCCCGGGGCAGGGGCGGGCCATTAACACTGAAGCTTTCTTT. Encoded protein: CASSPGQGRAINTEAFF.

This clone has ten or more counts. CDR3 DNA: TGTGCCGCTGGCCGAGAGTGGGGCACAGATACGCAGTATTTT. Protein sequence: CAAGREWGTDTQYF. The chain couples TRBV6-1 to TRBJ2-3; D is ambiguous. CDR1 MNHNS and CDR2 SASEGT come from the germline V gene. Deletions cut 11 bases from V and 1 base from J, with 16 bases between. The CDR3 spans 14 residues.

The rearrangement uses TRBV5-1 and TRBJ2-2; no clear D. CDR1 is SGHRS and CDR2 is YFSETQ in the germline V gene. The CDR3 extends over 14 amino acids. V was pared by 4 bases and J by 1 base, with 8 bases between. The DNA for the CDR3 is TGCGCCAGCAGCCCCGACGGGAACACCGGGGAGCTGTTTTTT. Its protein product is CASSPDGNTGELFF.

The chain joins TRBV7-9 to TRBJ1-1, with D unclear. This CDR3 has 14 amino acids. Germline values: CDR1 SEHNR, CDR2 FQNEAQ (reference sequence). V was shortened by 2 bases and J by 1 base, with 8 bases between the two germline ends. CDR3 sequence: CASSLSSQNTEAFF. As DNA, the CDR3 is TGTGCCAGCAGCTTAAGTTCCCAGAACACTGAAGCTTTCTTT. Based on the CDR3 plus reference TRBV7-9 and TRBJ1-1, the full variable domain is DTGVSQNPRHKITKRGQNVTFRCDPISEHNRLYWYRQTLGQGPEFLTYFQNEAQLEKSRLLSDRFSAERPKGSFSTLEIQRTEQGDSAMYLCASSLSSQNTEAFFGQGTRLTVV.

The rearrangement uses TRBV11-3 and TRBJ2-5; D not certain. V was cut by 4 bases and J by 5 bases, with 11 bases left in between. Germline loops: CDR1 SGHNT, CDR2 YENEEA. The CDR3 has 13 amino acids. The DNA of the CDR3 is TGTGCCAGCAGCTCGGGCCCCCGCGAGACCCAGTACTTC. It specifies CASSSGPRETQYF.

J is TRBJ1-5 and V is TRBV19; D is unresolved. Germline values: CDR1 LNHDA, CDR2 SQIVND (reference sequence). The CDR3 runs 13 residues. V shed 3 bases and J shed 6 bases, with 9 bases lying between them. CDR3 nucleotides: TGTGCCAGTAGTATGGTGGTCGCTCAGCCCCAGCATTTT. Protein product: CASSMVVAQPQHF.

This chain uses TRBV30 with TRBJ1-4; the D gene is possibly TRBD1 (5 bases). The CDR3 has 17 residues. The germline V gene has CDR1 GTSNPN and CDR2 SVGIG (reference sequence). The V end lost 0 bases, the J end lost 2 bases, and 16 bases lay between the germline ends. This CDR3 is CAWSVGGGRVTNEKLFF. The CDR3 bases are TGTGCCTGGAGTGTGGGGGGAGGGAGGGTGACTAATGAAAAACTGTTTTTT.

The chain employs TRBV29-1 and TRBJ1-2, with D tentatively TRBD1 (6 bases). Germline V CDR1 and CDR2: SQVTM, ANQGSEA. The V gene lost 1 base and the J gene lost 5 bases, with 14 bases spanning the gap. This CDR3 has 14 amino acids. This chain's CDR3 is CSVEGSGDVYGYTF. Written as DNA, the CDR3 is TGCAGCGTTGAAGGGTCAGGGGATGTTTATGGCTACACCTTC.

The chain's CDR3 is CASSVTDSNYQPQHF. The CDR3 nucleotides are TGTGCCAGCAGCGTAACCGACAGTAACTATCAGCCCCAGCATTTT. The chain joins TRBV9 to TRBJ1-5; TRBD1 is a possible D gene (5 bases). V gave up 1 base and J gave up 5 bases, with 13 bases separating them. Germline V gene data show CDR1 as SGDLS and CDR2 as YYNGEE. The CDR3 is 15 amino acids.

The chain links TRBV27 to TRBJ2-7; 8 bases align to TRBD1. The CDR3 contains 14 residues. The J segment lost 7 bases and the V segment lost 0 bases, leaving 5 bases of the junction unmatched. CDR1 and CDR2 (germline): MNHEY, SMNVEV (reference sequence). The CDR3 DNA is TGTGCCAGCAGTTTATCTGACAGGGGTTTTGAGCAGTACTTC. It yields the protein CASSLSDRGFEQYF.

V is TRBV11-2 and J is TRBJ2-3; 9 bases line up with TRBD2. CDR1 is SGHAT and CDR2 is FQNNGV in the germline V gene. After removal of 5 bases from V and 4 bases from J, the junction contained 16 bases not matched to a gene. This CDR3 has 18 residues. The chain's CDR3 is CASSVGAKGGLASDTQYF. CDR3 coding DNA: TGTGCCAGCAGCGTTGGGGCCAAAGGGGGACTAGCCTCAGATACGCAGTATTTT.